This entry describes one T cell receptor (beta chain). The table lists this clonotype with a few counts. Its binding antigen is unknown. Nothing much larger sits one base from this clone, and base qualities are not available. Ficoll-Paque density gradient centrifugation was the method used to isolate PBMCs. This sample was sequenced with an Illumina NovaSeq 6000. Using 5'RACE with constant-segment primers, TCRalpha and TCRbeta cDNA libraries were constructed, with sample barcodes and unique molecular identifiers added in the process. RNA was extracted from every sample with Trizol reagent. Amplification of the libraries took two PCR steps, and the second step added a second sample barcode plus Illumina TruSeq adapters. Sequencing of the libraries was done on an Illumina NovaSeq, producing 2 x 150 bp paired-end reads. The original pipeline was this. With migec v1.2.7, reads were demultiplexed and then collapsed into UMI-guided consensus sequences. With mixcr v2.1.11, UMI consensuses were aligned to TRA and TRB V and J templates and assembled into clonotypes. Clonotypes were classified as expanded or contracted when called significant by both edgeR and NoisET, with noise models trained on biological replicates. For edgeR calls, the thresholds were a false discovery rate-adjusted p below 0.01 and a log2 fold-change of 1. As an exploratory analysis of dynamics, PCA with hierarchical clustering was applied to max-normalized trajectories of the 1000 most abundant clonotypes. Each responding clone was given a CD4 or CD8 phenotype based on the CD4+ and CD8+ repertoires, which had been sequenced separately. TCRdb cleaned the public reads at Q25 with fastp, built clones with MiXCR and kept in-frame beta chains. Duplicate CDR3 protein sequences are folded into a single record with the most common DNA and genes. These V and J calls derive from TCRdb rather than the authors' analysis. The sample table contains 270,000 or so distinct CDR3 sequences; only one count was recorded for 16% of them. Jointly, the top ten make up 20% to 25% of the sample.

The data belong to a study of T-cell memory formation after mild COVID-19 (dated by TCRdb to about 2021). About the investigation overall: TCR sequence clusters from the two donors were largely donor specific. In a couple of donors, T-cell clones that expanded and contracted after mild COVID-19 were followed by sequencing TCRalpha and TCRbeta repertoires longitudinally. Two young, previously healthy adult volunteers made up the cohort, one male and one female.

The germline V gene supplies CDR1 LGHNA and CDR2 YSLEER. Trimming accounts for 1 base at V and 1 base at J, while the number of junction bases matched to no gene is 9. From its cysteine to its phenylalanine, the CDR3 spans 17 amino acids. Just the 51-base CDR3 DNA is kept, in frame starting at base 1. The full study reports these points: Only a couple of mild cases were covered by the study, and larger cohorts that include severe cases with pre-infection samples were considered necessary. The second-wave clones that peaked on day 37 were not confirmed to be SARS-CoV-2 specific. Some responding clones were found in pre-infection memory, which suggests that pre-existing cross-reactive memory T cells took part in the SARS-CoV-2 response. Contracting CD4+ clones were located mainly in the CM and EM memory subsets, whereas CD8+ clones were found to be enriched in EMRA. Balanced CD4/CD8 phenotypes were observed for clones contracting from day 15 to 85, whereas a bias towards CD4+ was observed for a second wave of clones expanding from day 15 to 37.

The chain is assembled from TRBV4-3 and TRBJ1-2, with 7 bases matching TRBD1. Sequences were obtained from PBMCs or a T cell subset sorted from them (not recorded which). The receptor's source is a man younger than 35 who had mild COVID-19 (a few samples of this study predate the infection). The sample titles of this study are shuffled in the database, so cell type and time point are left out; the donor was told from shared clones. The DNA sequence is TGCGCCAGCAGCCAAGGGGCGGTAGGGACAGATAACTATGGCTACACCTTC. Its protein reads: CASSQGAVGTDNYGYTF.